This record covers a single TCR beta chain. Antigen specificity is unknown. Other DNA sequences in this sample translate to the same CDR3. It was CD45RO-negative cells, positively selected for CCR7, that made up naive CD8 cells, with terminally differentiated effector memory CD45RA+ cells excluded. The V and J ends lost 3 bases and 3 bases respectively, with 4 bases between them. The CDR3 is made up of 12 amino acids. Germline V gene data show CDR1 as SGHAT and CDR2 as FQNNGV. This sample stems from a study of shared clonotypes between healthy human individuals. Study results and caveats: It was observed that approximately 5% of naive CD4 clonotypes were shared across four donors. Rarefaction showed that sequencing of sorted subsets was incomplete (despite large depth).

Genomic DNA from each subset was divided evenly over several immunoSEQ plates. Repertoires were generated with immunoSEQ multiplex PCR, while TCRdb's copy carries only in-frame clones and drops some. Among about 2.1 million clones listed, roughly 93% were seen once. This sequence was found in a man aged 18 to 29 in good health. Some clones in this sample may be carry-over from other donors' samples. The sample comprised naive CD8+ T cells from PBMCs. V usage is TRBV11-2 and J usage is TRBJ2-3; D remains ambiguous. This chain's CDR3 is CASSFRTDTQYF. CDR3 DNA: TGTGCCAGCAGCTTTCGTACAGATACGCAGTATTTT. Supplemented by reference TRBV11-2 and TRBJ2-3, the full variable domain reads EAGVAQSPRYKIIEKRQSVAFWCNPISGHATLYWYQQILGQGPKLLIQFQNNGVVDDSQLPKDRFSAERLKGVDSTLKIQPAKLEDSAVYLCASSFRTDTQYFGPGTRLTVL.